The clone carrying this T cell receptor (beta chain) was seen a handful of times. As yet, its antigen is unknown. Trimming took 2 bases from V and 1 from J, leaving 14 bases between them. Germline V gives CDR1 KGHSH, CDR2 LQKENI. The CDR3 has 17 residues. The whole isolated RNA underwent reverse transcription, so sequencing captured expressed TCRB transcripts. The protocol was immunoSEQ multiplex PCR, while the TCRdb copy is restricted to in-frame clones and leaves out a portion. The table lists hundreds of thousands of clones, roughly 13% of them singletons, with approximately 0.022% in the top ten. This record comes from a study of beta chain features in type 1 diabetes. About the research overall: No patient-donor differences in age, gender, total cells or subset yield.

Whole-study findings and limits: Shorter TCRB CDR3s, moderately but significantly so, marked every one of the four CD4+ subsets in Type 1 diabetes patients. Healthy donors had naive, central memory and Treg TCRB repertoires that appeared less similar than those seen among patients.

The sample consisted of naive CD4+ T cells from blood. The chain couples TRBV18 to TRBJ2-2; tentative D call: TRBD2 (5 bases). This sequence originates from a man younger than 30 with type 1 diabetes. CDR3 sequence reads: CASSPESRTGNTGELFF. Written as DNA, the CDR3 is TGTGCCAGCTCACCAGAATCCCGGACTGGGAACACCGGGGAGCTGTTTTTT.